The 24 T cell receptor beta chains in this list originate from one sample, sequenced in a study of identical twins. MiXCR was run by TCRdb on the 5' RACE reads, yielding one entry per CDR3 protein. The table lists about 290,000 distinct CDR3 sequences, roughly 8.6% of them singletons. Separately, the same data were catalogued under a study of yellow fever vaccine responses in identical twins.

Sequences were obtained from CD8+ T cells sorted from blood. These TCRs come from a young woman in good health.

This clonotype has a count of ten or more. The gene calls are TRBV4-2 and TRBJ2-7, with 11 bases that match TRBD2. V was pared by 4 bases and J by 5 bases, with 19 bases of the junction left unmatched. The CDR3 covers 19 residues. Per the germline V gene, CDR1 is LGHNA and CDR2 is YNFKEQ. The CDR3 coding sequence is TGTGCCAGCAGCCCTTCGGCCGCTAGCGGGGGGATGTATTTGGACGAGCAGTACTTC. Residues: CASSPSAASGGMYLDEQYF.

This clonotype has at least ten counts. The gene calls are TRBV2 and TRBJ2-3; TRBD2 matches at 7 bases. Germline V CDR1 and CDR2: SNHLY, FYNNEI. Trimming at V came to 6 bases and at J to 2 bases, leaving 8 bases not matched to a gene. This CDR3 region has 15 residues. CDR3 DNA: TGTGCCAGCAGAGAGACTAGCAGCAACACAGATACGCAGTATTTT. Translating gives CASRETSSNTDTQYF.

J is TRBJ2-1 and V is TRBV29-1; D may match TRBD1 or TRBD2 (5 bases each). The CDR3 is made up of 14 amino acids. The V end was cut by 5 bases, the J end by 7 bases, with 18 bases between. The V gene's germline CDR1 is SQVTM and CDR2 ANQGSEA. CDR3 coding DNA: TGCAGCGTTCTGTCCCAGGGACCTTTGAATGAGCAGTTCTTC. It codes for CSVLSQGPLNEQFF.

V usage is TRBV29-1 and J usage is TRBJ2-2, with TRBD2 matching 7 bases. Germline CDR1 is SQVTM and CDR2 is ANQGSEA. The CDR3 consists of 14 residues. CDR3 DNA: TGCAGTGCCCGAAGCGGGGAACCTACCGGGGAGCTGTTTTTT. Translating gives CSARSGEPTGELFF.

This clonotype was recorded a few times. The chain is built from TRBV2 and TRBJ2-3; D perhaps matches TRBD2 (5 bases). CDR3 length equals 15 residues. Trimming stripped 0 bases from V and 4 bases from J, with 11 bases between. Per the germline V gene, CDR1 is SNHLY and CDR2 is FYNNEI. The CDR3 is CASSEALAPPDTQYF. The CDR3, as DNA: TGTGCCAGCAGTGAAGCGCTAGCACCCCCAGATACGCAGTATTTT.

The chain's CDR3 is CASSQDSVSVSEQYF. CDR3 sequence (DNA): TGCGCCAGCAGCCAAGATTCGGTTTCCGTTAGCGAGCAGTACTTC. The rearrangement links TRBV4-3 to TRBJ2-7; D not certain. This CDR3 is 15 amino acids long. Trimming left V 0 bases short and J 6 bases short, with 15 bases between. Germline V lookup: CDR1 LGHNA, CDR2 YSLEER.

The genes are TRBV3-1 and TRBJ2-5; D remains unclear. Germline V gene data show CDR1 as LGHDT and CDR2 as YNNKEL (reference sequence). This CDR3 region has 15 residues. Between the trimmed V and J ends, which lost 5 bases and 0 bases, there was a span of 13 bases. The CDR3 sequence is CASSYIGSHQETQYF. CDR3 DNA: TGTGCCAGCAGCTACATAGGGTCCCACCAAGAGACCCAGTACTTC.

This clonotype was seen a few times. The chain uses TRBV18 and TRBJ2-4; 10 nucleotides agree with TRBD2. With V trimmed by 6 bases and J by 4 bases, 15 bases remained unmatched. Per the germline V gene, CDR1 is KGHSH and CDR2 is LQKENI. The CDR3 is made up of 18 amino acids. The CDR3 sequence: CASSPGQEGLADKNIQYF. CDR3 DNA: TGTGCCAGCTCCCCGGGACAGGAAGGACTAGCGGATAAAAACATTCAGTACTTC.

In its sample, this clonotype was seen a few times. The chain joins TRBV12-3 or TRBV12-4 to TRBJ2-7; no definite D call. The CDR3 consists of 14 residues. V lost 4 bases, J lost 2 bases, and 12 bases lay in between. The chain's CDR3 is CASSYEKFAYEQYF. In DNA form, the CDR3 reads TGTGCCAGCAGTTATGAAAAATTCGCCTACGAGCAGTACTTC.

This clonotype showed up many times. The chain uses TRBV7-2 and TRBJ1-2; the match to TRBD1 covers 7 bases. The V segment lost 1 base and the J segment 2 bases; nucleotides outside the gene matches: 4. The germline CDR1 and CDR2 sequences are SGHTA and FQGNSA. The CDR3 has 15 residues. The CDR3 nucleotides read TGTGCCAGCAGCTTAGAAGCAGGGGGGAACTATGGCTACACCTTC. Its translation is CASSLEAGGNYGYTF.

This clonotype was seen only a few times. The chain's CDR3 is CASSFEQGTYEQYF. Here the CDR3 DNA reads TGTGCCAGCAGCTTTGAACAGGGAACCTACGAGCAGTACTTC. This chain connects TRBV7-9 to TRBJ2-7; the D gene is possibly TRBD1 (6 bases). Trimming cost V 3 bases and J 2 bases, with 11 bases left between them. Germline V CDR1 and CDR2: SEHNR, FQNEAQ (reference sequence). The CDR3 contains 14 residues.

At least ten counts were recorded for this clonotype. This chain links TRBV20-1 with TRBJ2-7, with a possible D match to TRBD2 (6 bases). CDR1 and CDR2 from the germline V gene are DFQATT and SNEGSKA (reference sequence). Trimming removed 4 bases from V and 7 bases from J, with 17 bases in between. The CDR3 has 13 residues. CDR3: CSAKVSGVVEQYF. In nucleotides, the CDR3 is TGCAGTGCTAAGGTATCGGGAGTGGTAGAGCAGTACTTC.

The chain links TRBV2 to TRBJ2-4; D is ambiguous. The V gene's germline CDR1 is SNHLY and CDR2 FYNNEI. CDR3 size: 16 residues. Trimming removed 2 bases from V and 0 bases from J, with 11 bases in between. The CDR3 sequence: CASSESGGLAKNIQYF. The CDR3 DNA reads as TGTGCCAGCAGTGAATCCGGCGGCCTAGCCAAAAACATTCAGTACTTC.

The CDR3 DNA reads as TGTGCCAGCAGTTACCGACCCGTGGAGAGGACCTTC. Translated, it gives CASSYRPVERTF. The V and J genes are TRBV6-2 or TRBV6-3 and TRBJ1-2; D gene uncertain. Looked up from germline, CDR1 is MNHEY and CDR2 is SVGEGT. Trimming shortened V by 2 bases and J by 14 bases, and 15 bases separated the two germline ends. The CDR3 sequence is 12 residues long.

The table lists this clonotype with a few counts. The CDR3 reads CASSLLTGPDTQYF. The CDR3 nucleotides read TGTGCCAGCAGCTTGCTCACCGGGCCCGATACGCAGTATTTT. The chain combines TRBV7-6 with TRBJ2-3; D gene unclear. Germline V gene lookup returns CDR1 SGHVS and CDR2 FNYEAQ. CDR3 size: 14 residues. Trimming shortened V by 3 bases and J by 6 bases, and 13 bases separated the two germline ends.

The rearrangement links TRBV9 to TRBJ2-6; D uncertain. The germline V and J ends were trimmed by 4 bases and 4 bases, with 15 bases remaining between them. The germline V gene encodes CDR1 SGDLS and CDR2 YYNGEE. The CDR3 has 16 residues. In DNA, the CDR3 is TGTGCCAGCAGCTCCGACAACGGGCTAGGGGCCAACGTCCTGACTTTC. As protein: CASSSDNGLGANVLTF.

The table lists this clonotype with many counts. The gene calls are TRBV6-1 and TRBJ2-3; perhaps TRBD1 as D (5 bases). CDR3 size: 16 residues. Trimming left V 5 bases short and J 0 bases short, with 15 bases between. Looked up from germline, CDR1 is MNHNS and CDR2 is SASEGT. This CDR3 is CASSLTWTPSTDTQYF. As DNA, the CDR3 is TGTGCCAGCAGTCTTACTTGGACACCTAGCACAGATACGCAGTATTTT.

The chain combines TRBV6-1 with TRBJ2-1; D is tentatively TRBD1 or TRBD2 (7 bases each). This CDR3 is 15 amino acids long. Germline assignment: CDR1 MNHNS and CDR2 SASEGT. V was shortened by 6 bases and J by 8 bases, with 20 bases between the two germline ends. The CDR3 reads CASSLGQGGVDEQFF. The CDR3 bases are TGTGCCAGCAGCTTGGGGCAGGGGGGGGTCGATGAGCAGTTCTTC.

This clonotype was seen a few times. The chain recombines TRBV4-2 with TRBJ1-1; D unresolved. V was cut by 0 bases and J by 2 bases, with 7 bases left in between. There are 14 residues in the CDR3. Germline V lookup: CDR1 LGHNA, CDR2 YNFKEQ. In DNA, the CDR3 is TGTGCCAGCAGCCAAGAAACACTAAACACTGAAGCTTTCTTT. Protein sequence: CASSQETLNTEAFF.

A few counts support this clonotype. This sequence joins TRBV4-1 and TRBJ2-1; TRBD2 agrees at 9 bases. V dropped 2 bases and J dropped 7; count of bases not matched to a gene: 9. The CDR3 runs 16 residues. Germline V CDR1 and CDR2: MGHRA, YSYEKL. CDR3 in amino acids: CASSQSAGGQWNEQFF. The CDR3 nucleotides read TGCGCCAGCAGCCAATCGGCGGGGGGGCAGTGGAATGAGCAGTTCTTC.

This clonotype was detected only a few times. The chain uses TRBV6-2 or TRBV6-3 and TRBJ2-7, with 7 bases fitting TRBD2. J was trimmed by 2 bases and V by 5 bases; bases with no gene match: 6. The germline V gene has CDR1 MNHEY and CDR2 SVGEGT. This CDR3 comprises 14 residues. The CDR3: CASSASGLAYEQYF. The DNA of the CDR3 is TGTGCCAGCAGTGCTAGCGGTCTCGCCTACGAGCAGTACTTC.

The J gene is TRBJ2-1, the V gene TRBV10-3; perhaps TRBD2 as D (6 bases). This CDR3 has 15 residues. Trimming left V 5 bases short and J 0 bases short, with 11 bases between. The germline V gene has CDR1 ENHRY and CDR2 SYGVKD. CDR3 in amino acids: CAISTGEDSYNEQFF. CDR3 in DNA: TGTGCCATCAGTACGGGAGAAGACTCCTACAATGAGCAGTTCTTC.

V gene TRBV23-1 combines with J gene TRBJ2-3; TRBD2 matches 12 bases. TRBV23-1 is flagged as an ORF with uncertain function. CDR3 length: 15 residues. With V trimmed by 8 bases and J by 11 bases, 14 bases remained unmatched. The CDR3 loop is CASRRLAGELWRQYF. The CDR3 DNA follows: TGCGCCAGCCGAAGACTAGCGGGAGAGCTGTGGAGGCAGTATTTT.

The gene calls are TRBV9 and TRBJ1-2; D might be TRBD1 (5 bases). Germline V lookup: CDR1 SGDLS, CDR2 YYNGEE. The CDR3 loop spans 14 amino acids. V was trimmed by 3 bases and J by 4 bases, leaving 13 bases between them. The CDR3 nucleotides read TGTGCCAGCAGCGAGGGGACGGATAGCTATGGCTACACCTTC. Protein sequence: CASSEGTDSYGYTF. Full variable domain (outside the CDR3, taken from reference TRBV9 and TRBJ1-2): DSGVTQTPKHLITATGQRVTLRCSPRSGDLSVYWYQQSLDQGLQFLIQYYNGEERAKGNILERFSAQQFPDLHSELNLSSLELGDSALYFCASSEGTDSYGYTFGSGTRLTVV.